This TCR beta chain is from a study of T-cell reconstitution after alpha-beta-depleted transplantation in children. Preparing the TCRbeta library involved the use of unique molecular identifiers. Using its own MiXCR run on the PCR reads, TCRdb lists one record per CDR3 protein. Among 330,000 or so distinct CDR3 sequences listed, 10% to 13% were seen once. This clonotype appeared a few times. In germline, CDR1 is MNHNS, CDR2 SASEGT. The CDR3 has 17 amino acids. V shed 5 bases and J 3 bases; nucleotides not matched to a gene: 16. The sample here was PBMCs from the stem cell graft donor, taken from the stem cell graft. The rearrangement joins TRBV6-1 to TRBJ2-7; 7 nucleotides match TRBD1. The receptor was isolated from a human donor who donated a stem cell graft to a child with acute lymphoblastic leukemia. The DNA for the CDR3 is TGTGCCAGCAGTCAAACCCTGACAGGGCCGGGTGGCTACGAGCAGTACTTC. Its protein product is CASSQTLTGPGGYEQYF.